This TCR beta chain came from a study of blood T cells in healthy people across ages. Study-wide results and limits: With donor CMV status unknown, expanded clonotype changes were possibly confounded. Estimated diversity that came from one million T cells was considered an underestimate.

Germline loops: CDR1 PRHDT, CDR2 FYEKMQ (reference sequence). This CDR3 has 16 residues. V was clipped by 0 bases and J by 4 bases; unmatched bases: 7. A second roughly 6 to 11 cycle PCR used barcoded and J-beta primers. Each cDNA molecule received a tag from a template-switch adaptor that had 12 random nucleotides. Each CDR3 protein is one row after TCRdb ran MiXCR on the 5' RACE reads. This sample has about 1,400,000 distinct CDR3 sequences, with 42% found just once. With regard to this clonotype: Its antigen is undetermined.

This clonotype was sampled from a woman aged 18 to 35 in good health. Sample: blood. This rearrangement joins TRBV13 to TRBJ2-3; 7 bases are shared with TRBD2. This chain's CDR3 is CASSLGVAGLADTQYF. The CDR3 nucleotides are TGTGCCAGCAGCTTAGGGGTAGCGGGTCTCGCAGATACGCAGTATTTT.